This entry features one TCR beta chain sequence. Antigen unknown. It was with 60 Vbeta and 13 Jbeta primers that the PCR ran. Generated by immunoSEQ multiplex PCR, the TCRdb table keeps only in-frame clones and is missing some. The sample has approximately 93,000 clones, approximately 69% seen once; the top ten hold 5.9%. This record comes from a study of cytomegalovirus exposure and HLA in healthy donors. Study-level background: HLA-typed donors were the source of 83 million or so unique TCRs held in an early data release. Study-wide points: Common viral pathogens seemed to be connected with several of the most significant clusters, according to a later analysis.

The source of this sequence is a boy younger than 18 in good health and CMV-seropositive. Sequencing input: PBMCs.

The DNA of the CDR3 is TGTGCCAGCAGCTTTGGACAGGGGAATCAGCCCCAGCATTTT. Translated: CASSFGQGNQPQHF. This rearrangement joins TRBV7-2 to TRBJ1-5; 9 bases agree with TRBD1. The V gene's germline CDR1 is SGHTA and CDR2 FQGNSA. V was clipped by 3 bases and J by 4 bases; unmatched bases: 1. CDR3 length equals 14 residues.